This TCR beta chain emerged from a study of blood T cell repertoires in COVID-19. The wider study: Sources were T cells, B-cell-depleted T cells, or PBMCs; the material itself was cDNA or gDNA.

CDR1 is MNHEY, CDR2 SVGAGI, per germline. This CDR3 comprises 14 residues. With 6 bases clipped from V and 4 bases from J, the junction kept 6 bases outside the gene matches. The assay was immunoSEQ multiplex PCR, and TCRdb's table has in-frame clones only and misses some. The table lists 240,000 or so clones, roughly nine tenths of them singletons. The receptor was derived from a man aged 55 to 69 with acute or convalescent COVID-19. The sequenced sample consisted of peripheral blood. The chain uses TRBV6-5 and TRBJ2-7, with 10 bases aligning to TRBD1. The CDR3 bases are TGTGCCAGCAGGGAGACAGGGGGCGGGTACGAGCAGTACTTC. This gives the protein CASRETGGGYEQYF.